This paragraph covers one T cell receptor (beta chain) sequence. A second PCR, run for roughly 7 to 12 cycles, used a sample-barcoded 5' primer plus a J-beta primer mix. A minimum of 3 million CDR3-containing paired-end reads was obtained for each sample. MiXCR, run by TCRdb on the 5' RACE reads, gives a single entry per CDR3 protein. The sample carries about 620,000 distinct CDR3 sequences, 52% recorded once. This entry belongs to a study of blood T cells in healthy people across ages. Background on the study: There was about one barcoded beta molecule captured by template switching per two T cells.

Germline lookup yields CDR1 SGHRS and CDR2 YFSETQ. V lost 2 bases to trimming and J lost 4 bases, with 15 bases between them. The CDR3 has 15 residues. The gene calls are TRBV5-1 and TRBJ1-2; a possible D gene is TRBD1 (5 bases). The clonotype was recovered from a woman older than 75 in good health. Input material: blood. CDR3 sequence reads: CASSFSGAVLYGYTF. CDR3 bases: TGCGCCAGCAGCTTTTCCGGGGCAGTACTCTATGGCTACACCTTC.